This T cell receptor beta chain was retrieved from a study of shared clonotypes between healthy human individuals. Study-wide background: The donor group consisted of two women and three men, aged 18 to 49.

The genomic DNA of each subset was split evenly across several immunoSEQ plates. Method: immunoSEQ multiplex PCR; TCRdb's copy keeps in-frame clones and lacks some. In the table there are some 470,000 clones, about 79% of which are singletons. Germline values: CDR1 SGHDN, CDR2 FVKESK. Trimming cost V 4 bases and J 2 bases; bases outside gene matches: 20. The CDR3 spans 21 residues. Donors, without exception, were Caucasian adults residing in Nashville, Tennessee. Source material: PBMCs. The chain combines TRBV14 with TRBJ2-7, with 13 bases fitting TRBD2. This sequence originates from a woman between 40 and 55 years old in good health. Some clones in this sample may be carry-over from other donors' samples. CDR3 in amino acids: CASSRTGLAGERRRVPYEQYF. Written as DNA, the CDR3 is TGTGCCAGCAGCCGAACAGGACTAGCGGGAGAACGGCGGAGGGTGCCCTACGAGCAGTACTTC.